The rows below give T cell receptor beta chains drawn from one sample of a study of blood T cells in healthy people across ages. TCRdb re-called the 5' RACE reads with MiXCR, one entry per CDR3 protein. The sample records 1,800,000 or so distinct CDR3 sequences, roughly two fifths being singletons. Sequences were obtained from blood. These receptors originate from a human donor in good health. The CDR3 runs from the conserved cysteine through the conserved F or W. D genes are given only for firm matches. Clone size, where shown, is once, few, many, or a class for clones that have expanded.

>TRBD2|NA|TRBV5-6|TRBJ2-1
TGTGCCAGCAGCTTAGTTGCGGGGGGGCGTATGTGGAATGAGCAGTTCTTC
CASSLVAGGRMWNEQFF
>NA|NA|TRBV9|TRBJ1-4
TGTGCCAGCGGCAATAATGAAAAACTGTTTTTT
CASGNNEKLFF
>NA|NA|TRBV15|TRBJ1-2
TGTGCCACCAAGGGAACCAACTATGGCTACACCTTC
CATKGTNYGYTF
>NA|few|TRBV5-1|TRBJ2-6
TGCGCCAGCAAATCTGGCTCGGGGACTGGGGCCAACGTCCTGACTTTC
CASKSGSGTGANVLTF
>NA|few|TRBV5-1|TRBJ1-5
TGCGCCAGCAGCTTGGCCCCGAGCCAACTCCGGCATTTT
CASSLAPSQLRHF
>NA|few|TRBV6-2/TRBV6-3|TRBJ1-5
TGTGCCAGCAGCCTCGACAGGACGATGGGGAGCAATCAGCCCCAGCATTTT
CASSLDRTMGSNQPQHF
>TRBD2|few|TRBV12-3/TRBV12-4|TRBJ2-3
TGTGCCGGCAGTTTGAGCGGGAATACGCAGTATTTT
CAGSLSGNTQYF
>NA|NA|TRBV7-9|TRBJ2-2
TGTGCCAGCAGCTTTAGTGGCGGGGAGCTGTTTTTT
CASSFSGGELFF
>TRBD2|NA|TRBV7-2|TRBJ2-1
TGTGCCAGCAGCTCTATAGGCGGGCTAGCGGGGGGGAATGAGCAGTTCTTC
CASSSIGGLAGGNEQFF
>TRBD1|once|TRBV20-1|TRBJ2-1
TGCAGTGCTAGACCCAGGGGGACCTACAATGAGCAGTTCTTC
CSARPRGTYNEQFF
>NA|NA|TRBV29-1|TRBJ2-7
TGCAGCGCTGGCTTAGACTACGAGCAGTACTTC
CSAGLDYEQYF
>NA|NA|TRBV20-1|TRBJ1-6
TGCAGTGCTAGTTTCGAGCCCTATAATTCACCCCTCCACTTT
CSASFEPYNSPLHF